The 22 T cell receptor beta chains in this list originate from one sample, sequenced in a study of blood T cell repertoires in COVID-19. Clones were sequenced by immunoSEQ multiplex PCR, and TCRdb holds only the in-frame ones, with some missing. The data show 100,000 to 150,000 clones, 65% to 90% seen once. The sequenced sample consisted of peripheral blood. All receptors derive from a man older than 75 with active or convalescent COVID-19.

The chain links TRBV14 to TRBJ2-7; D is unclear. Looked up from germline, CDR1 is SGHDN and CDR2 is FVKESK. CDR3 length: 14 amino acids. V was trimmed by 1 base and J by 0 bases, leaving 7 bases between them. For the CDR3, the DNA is TGTGCCAGCAGCCAAGTTGAGCTCTCCTACGAGCAGTACTTC. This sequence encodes CASSQVELSYEQYF.

CDR3 in amino acids: CASSSPTRLAGGREFF. CDR3 nucleotides: TGTGCCAGCAGCTCGCCCACGAGGCTAGCGGGGGGTAGGGAGTTCTTC. The rearrangement joins TRBV5-6 to TRBJ2-1, with 11 bases aligning to TRBD2. The length of the CDR3 is 16 residues. Germline V gives CDR1 SGHDT, CDR2 YYEEEE. V trimming: 3 bases; J trimming: 14 bases; junction bases outside the gene matches: 16.

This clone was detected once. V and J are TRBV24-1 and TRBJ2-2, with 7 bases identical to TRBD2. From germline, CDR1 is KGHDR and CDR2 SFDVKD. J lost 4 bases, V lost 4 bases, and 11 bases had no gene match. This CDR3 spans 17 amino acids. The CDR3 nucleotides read TGTGCCACCAGTGACCCCCGTGACGGGGGGAGCACCGGGGAGCTGTTTTTT. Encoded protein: CATSDPRDGGSTGELFF.

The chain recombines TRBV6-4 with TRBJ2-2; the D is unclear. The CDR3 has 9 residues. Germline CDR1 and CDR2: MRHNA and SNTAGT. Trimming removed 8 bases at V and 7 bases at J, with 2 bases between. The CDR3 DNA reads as TGTGCCAGCCTCGGGGAGCTGTTTTTT. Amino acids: CASLGELFF.

For the CDR3, the DNA is TGTGCCAGCAGCTTGGATCGCGATGGGGCGACCGGGGAGCTGTTTTTT. It translates to CASSLDRDGATGELFF. The chain is built from TRBV7-3 and TRBJ2-2; possibly TRBD1 for D (5 bases). The CDR3 length is 16 residues. V gave up 3 bases and J gave up 5 bases, with 16 bases separating them. CDR1 and CDR2 from the germline V gene are SGHTA and FQGTGA. Filled out from reference TRBV7-3 and TRBJ2-2, the complete variable domain reads GAGVSQTPSNKVTEKGKYVELRCDPISGHTALYWYRQSLGQGPEFLIYFQGTGAADDSGLPNDRFFAVRPEGSVSTLKIQRTERGDSAVYLCASSLDRDGATGELFFGEGSRLTVL.

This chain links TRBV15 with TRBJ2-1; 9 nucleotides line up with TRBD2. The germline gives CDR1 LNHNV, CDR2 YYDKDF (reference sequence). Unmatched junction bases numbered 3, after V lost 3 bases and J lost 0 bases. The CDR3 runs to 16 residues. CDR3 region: CATSSVLAGSYNEQFF. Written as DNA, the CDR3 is TGTGCCACCAGCAGCGTACTAGCGGGCTCCTACAATGAGCAGTTCTTC.

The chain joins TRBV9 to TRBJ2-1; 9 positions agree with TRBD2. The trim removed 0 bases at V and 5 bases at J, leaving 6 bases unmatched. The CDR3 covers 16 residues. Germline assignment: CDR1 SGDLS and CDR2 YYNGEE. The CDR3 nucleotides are TGTGCCAGCAGCGTAGTAAGCGGGGGGACACACAATGAGCAGTTCTTC. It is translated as CASSVVSGGTHNEQFF.

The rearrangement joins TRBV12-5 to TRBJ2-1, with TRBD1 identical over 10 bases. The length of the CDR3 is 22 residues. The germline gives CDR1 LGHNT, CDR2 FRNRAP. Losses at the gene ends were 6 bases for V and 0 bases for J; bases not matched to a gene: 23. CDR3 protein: CASGADRGRNSREASSYNEQFF. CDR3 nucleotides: TGTGCTAGTGGCGCCGACAGGGGGCGGAATTCCCGGGAGGCGAGCTCCTACAATGAGCAGTTCTTC.

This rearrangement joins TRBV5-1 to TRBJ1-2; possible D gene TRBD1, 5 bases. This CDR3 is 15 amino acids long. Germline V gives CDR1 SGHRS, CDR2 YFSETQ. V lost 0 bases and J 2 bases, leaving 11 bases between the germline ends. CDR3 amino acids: CASSLEGRSNYGYTF. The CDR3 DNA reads TGCGCCAGCAGCTTGGAGGGGCGCAGCAACTATGGCTACACCTTC. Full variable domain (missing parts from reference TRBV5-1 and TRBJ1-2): KAGVTQTPRYLIKTRGQQVTLSCSPISGHRSVSWYQQTPGQGLQFLFEYFSETQRNKGNFPGRFSGRQFSNSRSEMNVSTLELGDSALYLCASSLEGRSNYGYTFGSGTRLTVV.

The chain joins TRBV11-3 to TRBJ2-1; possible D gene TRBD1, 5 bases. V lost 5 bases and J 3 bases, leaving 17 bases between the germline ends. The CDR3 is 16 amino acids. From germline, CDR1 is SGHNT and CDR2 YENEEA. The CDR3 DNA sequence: TGTGCCAGCAGCGCCTCCAAGGGGATACACTACAATGAGCAGTTCTTC. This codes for CASSASKGIHYNEQFF.

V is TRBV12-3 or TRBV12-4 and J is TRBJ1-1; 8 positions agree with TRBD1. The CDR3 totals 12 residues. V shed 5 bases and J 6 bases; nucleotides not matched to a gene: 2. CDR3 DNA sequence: TGTGCCAGCAGTCAGGGGGCGGCTGAAGCTTTCTTT. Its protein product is CASSQGAAEAFF.

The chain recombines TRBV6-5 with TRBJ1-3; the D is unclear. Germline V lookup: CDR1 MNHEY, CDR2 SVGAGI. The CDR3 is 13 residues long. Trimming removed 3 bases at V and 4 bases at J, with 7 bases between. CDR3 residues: CASSYPGGNTIYF. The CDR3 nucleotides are TGTGCCAGCAGTTATCCGGGAGGAAACACCATATATTTT.

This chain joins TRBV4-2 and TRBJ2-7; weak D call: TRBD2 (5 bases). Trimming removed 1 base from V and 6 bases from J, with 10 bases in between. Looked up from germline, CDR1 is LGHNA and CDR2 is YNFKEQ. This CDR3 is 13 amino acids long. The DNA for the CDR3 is TGTGCCAGCAGCCAAGTCCGACTAAGCGAGCAGTACTTC. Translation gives CASSQVRLSEQYF.

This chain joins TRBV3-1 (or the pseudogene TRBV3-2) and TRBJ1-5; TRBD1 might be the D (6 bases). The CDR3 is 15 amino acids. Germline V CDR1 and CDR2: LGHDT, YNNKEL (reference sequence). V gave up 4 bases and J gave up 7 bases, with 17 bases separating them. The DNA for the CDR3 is TGTGCCAGCAGCCTCGGGGGGGCGCGGAGGCAGCCCCAGCATTTT. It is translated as CASSLGGARRQPQHF.

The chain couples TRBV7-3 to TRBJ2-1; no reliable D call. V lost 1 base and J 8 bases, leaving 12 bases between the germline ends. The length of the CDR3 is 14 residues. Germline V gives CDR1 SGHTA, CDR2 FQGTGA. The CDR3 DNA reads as TGTGCCAGCAGCTTAAATCGGTTAGTGGATGAGCAGTTCTTC. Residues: CASSLNRLVDEQFF.

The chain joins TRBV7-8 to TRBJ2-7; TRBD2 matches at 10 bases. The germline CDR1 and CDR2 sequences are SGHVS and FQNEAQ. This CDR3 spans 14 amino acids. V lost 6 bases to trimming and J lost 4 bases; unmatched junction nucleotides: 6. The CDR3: CASRPSGSYYEQYF. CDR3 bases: TGTGCCAGCAGGCCTAGCGGGAGTTATTACGAGCAGTACTTC.

Here the CDR3 reads CASSQEAVTPGTQYF. CDR3 DNA sequence: TGCGCCAGCAGCCAAGAGGCAGTAACCCCAGGGACCCAGTACTTC. V is TRBV4-1 and J is TRBJ2-5; D uncertain. Germline V gene lookup returns CDR1 MGHRA and CDR2 YSYEKL. Trimming cost V 0 bases and J 7 bases, with 15 bases left between them. The CDR3 sequence is 15 residues long.

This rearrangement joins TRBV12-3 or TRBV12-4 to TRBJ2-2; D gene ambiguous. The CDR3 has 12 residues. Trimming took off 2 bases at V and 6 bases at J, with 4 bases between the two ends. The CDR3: CASSLSPGELFF. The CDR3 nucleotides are TGTGCCAGCAGTTTATCTCCCGGGGAGCTGTTTTTT.

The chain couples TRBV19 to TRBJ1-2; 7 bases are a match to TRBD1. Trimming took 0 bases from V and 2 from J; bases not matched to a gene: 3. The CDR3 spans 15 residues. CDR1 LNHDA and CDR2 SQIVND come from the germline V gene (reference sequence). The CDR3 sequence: CASSIDPTGNYGYTF. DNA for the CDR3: TGTGCCAGTAGTATAGATCCGACAGGGAACTATGGCTACACCTTC.

This CDR3 is CASSEYGTSPDTQYF. DNA of the CDR3: TGTGCCAGCAGTGAATATGGGACTAGCCCAGATACGCAGTATTTT. The rearrangement uses TRBV6-1 and TRBJ2-3, with 9 bases matching TRBD2. This CDR3 is 15 amino acids long. V lost 2 bases, J lost 4 bases, and 4 bases stayed unmatched. In germline, CDR1 is MNHNS, CDR2 SASEGT.

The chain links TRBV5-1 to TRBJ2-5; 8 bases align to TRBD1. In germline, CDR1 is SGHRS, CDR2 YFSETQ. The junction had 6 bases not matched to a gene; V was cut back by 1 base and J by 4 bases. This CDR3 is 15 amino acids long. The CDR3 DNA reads TGCGCCAGCAGCTTGCGGCAGGGGGCAGGAGAGACCCAGTACTTC. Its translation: CASSLRQGAGETQYF.

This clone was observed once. CDR3: CASSLGWQGAYEQYF. The CDR3 region has the DNA TGCGCCAGCAGCTTGGGTTGGCAGGGGGCCTACGAGCAGTACTTC. The chain has TRBV5-1 and TRBJ2-7, with TRBD1 identical over 7 bases. This CDR3 contains 15 residues. CDR1 SGHRS and CDR2 YFSETQ come from the germline V gene. V shed 0 bases and J 2 bases; nucleotides not matched to a gene: 5.